The rows below give T cell receptor beta chains drawn from one sample of a study of T cells after yellow fever vaccination. Using its own MiXCR run on the 5' RACE reads, TCRdb lists one record per CDR3 protein. The repertoire consists of almost 600,000 distinct CDR3 sequences, with 13% occurring once and the leading ten covering about 14%. Sequencing used PBMCs, obtained on the day of the yellow fever booster vaccination. The receptors derive from a man aged 25 to 40 who received the YFV17D yellow fever vaccine. Both conserved end residues are part of each CDR3. A D gene is named only where the DNA matches it firmly. Rows may omit the clone size; those that give it use once, few, many or a size class.

v_call: TRBV29-1
clone_size: NA
j_call: TRBJ2-7
d_call: NA
cdr3_nt: TGCAGCGTTGCCCGACAGGAAAACTACGAGCAGTACTTC
cdr3_aa: CSVARQENYEQYF

v_call: TRBV7-9
clone_size: few
j_call: TRBJ2-1
d_call: TRBD2
cdr3_nt: TGTGCCAGCAGCTTAGGGACTAGCGGGATGAATGAGCAGTTCTTC
cdr3_aa: CASSLGTSGMNEQFF

v_call: TRBV5-1
clone_size: NA
j_call: TRBJ1-3
d_call: NA
cdr3_nt: TGCGCCAGCAGCTTGGATGTCACAACCGGAAACACCATATATTTT
cdr3_aa: CASSLDVTTGNTIYF

v_call: TRBV12-3/TRBV12-4
clone_size: NA
j_call: TRBJ1-2
d_call: TRBD1
cdr3_nt: TGTGCCAGCAGTGACCGGGACAGGGTAATCGGCTACACCTTC
cdr3_aa: CASSDRDRVIGYTF

v_call: TRBV12-3/TRBV12-4
clone_size: NA
j_call: TRBJ2-7
d_call: NA
cdr3_nt: TGTGCCAGCAGTTTAGAATCAGTAAGCTCCTACGAGCAGTACTTC
cdr3_aa: CASSLESVSSYEQYF

v_call: TRBV4-2
clone_size: few
j_call: TRBJ2-1
d_call: TRBD1
cdr3_nt: TGTGCCAGCAGCCAAGGTGGGACAGGGCCCAATGAGCAGTTCTTC
cdr3_aa: CASSQGGTGPNEQFF

v_call: TRBV12-3/TRBV12-4
clone_size: NA
j_call: TRBJ2-7
d_call: NA
cdr3_nt: TGTGCCAGCAGTCACAACGGGTCCCCCACGGGGCAGTACTTC
cdr3_aa: CASSHNGSPTGQYF

v_call: TRBV28
clone_size: few
j_call: TRBJ2-7
d_call: TRBD2
cdr3_nt: TGTGCCAGCAGTTTAATAGCGGGGGCCGGCGAGCAGTACTTC
cdr3_aa: CASSLIAGAGEQYF

v_call: TRBV7-2
clone_size: few
j_call: TRBJ2-5
d_call: NA
cdr3_nt: TGTGCCAGCGGCTTTCGCGGGATACCAGAGACCCAGTACTTC
cdr3_aa: CASGFRGIPETQYF

v_call: TRBV15
clone_size: few
j_call: TRBJ2-1
d_call: NA
cdr3_nt: TGTGCCACCAGCAGAGGAGGAAGTAGTCCGGGTAATGAGCAGTTCTTC
cdr3_aa: CATSRGGSSPGNEQFF

v_call: TRBV20-1
clone_size: NA
j_call: TRBJ2-3
d_call: NA
cdr3_nt: TGCAGTGCTAGAGATCCCCTGCTAGCCACAGATACGCAGTATTTT
cdr3_aa: CSARDPLLATDTQYF

v_call: TRBV7-2
clone_size: NA
j_call: TRBJ2-7
d_call: TRBD2
cdr3_nt: TGTGCCAGCAGCCGGGGGACTAGCTACGGGCAGTACTTC
cdr3_aa: CASSRGTSYGQYF

v_call: TRBV28
clone_size: few
j_call: TRBJ2-3
d_call: NA
cdr3_nt: TGTGCCGGCCGCAGGAGGGCCACAGATACGCAGTATTTT
cdr3_aa: CAGRRRATDTQYF

v_call: TRBV5-6
clone_size: few
j_call: TRBJ2-2
d_call: TRBD2
cdr3_nt: TGTGCCAGCAGGCCTTCTAGCGGACCCACCGGGGAGCTGTTTTTT
cdr3_aa: CASRPSSGPTGELFF

v_call: TRBV20-1
clone_size: NA
j_call: TRBJ2-1
d_call: TRBD2
cdr3_nt: TGCAGTGCGAGCGGGGATCTCTCCTACAATGAGCAGTTCTTC
cdr3_aa: CSASGDLSYNEQFF

v_call: TRBV5-6
clone_size: NA
j_call: TRBJ2-2
d_call: TRBD2
cdr3_nt: TGTGCCAGCAGCCTGATGTGGGGAGGGCCCGGGGAGCTGTTTTTT
cdr3_aa: CASSLMWGGPGELFF

v_call: TRBV7-2
clone_size: NA
j_call: TRBJ2-7
d_call: TRBD2
cdr3_nt: TGTGCCAGCAGCTTATTGCGGGAGACCTACGAGCAGTACTTC
cdr3_aa: CASSLLRETYEQYF

v_call: TRBV7-9
clone_size: many
j_call: TRBJ1-6
d_call: NA
cdr3_nt: TGTGCCAGCAGCTTGGCGGGGAATTCACCCCTCCACTTT
cdr3_aa: CASSLAGNSPLHF

v_call: TRBV4-1
clone_size: few
j_call: TRBJ2-7
d_call: TRBD2
cdr3_nt: TGCGCCAGCAGCCAAGAGGCTAGCGGGAAAGGGGGCTACGAGCAGTACTTC
cdr3_aa: CASSQEASGKGGYEQYF

v_call: TRBV14
clone_size: few
j_call: TRBJ2-3
d_call: NA
cdr3_nt: TGTGCCAGCAGCCTCCCCGGGGCCTCTGCCGGTACGCAGTATTTT
cdr3_aa: CASSLPGASAGTQYF

v_call: TRBV5-4
clone_size: few
j_call: TRBJ1-1
d_call: NA
cdr3_nt: TGTGCCAGCAGCTTGGCCGCCAGGGAAAACACTGAAGCTTTCTTT
cdr3_aa: CASSLAARENTEAFF

v_call: TRBV20-1
clone_size: few
j_call: TRBJ2-5
d_call: NA
cdr3_nt: TGCAGTGCTAAATCTAGATCAGGATGGGAGACCCAGTACTTC
cdr3_aa: CSAKSRSGWETQYF

v_call: TRBV5-4
clone_size: NA
j_call: TRBJ2-2
d_call: NA
cdr3_nt: TGTGCCAGCAGCTTAGACTATAACGCGAACACCGGGGAGCTGTTTTTT
cdr3_aa: CASSLDYNANTGELFF

v_call: TRBV20-1
clone_size: NA
j_call: TRBJ2-1
d_call: NA
cdr3_nt: TGCAGTGCTACCCAGCGGGCCTGGGCCTCCTACAATGAGCAGTTCTTC
cdr3_aa: CSATQRAWASYNEQFF